This T cell receptor (beta chain) was sequenced in a study of CD8+ T cells in alopecia areata. On the study more broadly: Treated patients were given 5 to 10 mg oral tofacitinib twice daily. Study-wide points: Mouse data revealed clearer TCR sharing than patient data did, a gap possibly tied to HLA.

RNA was isolated and reverse transcribed to cDNA, the sequencing template. Sequencing was performed with immunoSEQ multiplex PCR; in TCRdb, only in-frame clones are kept and a portion is missing. The table lists about 250,000 clones, under 70% of them singletons, with roughly 1.2% in the top ten. The CDR3 covers 15 residues. Deletions cut 1 base from V and 3 bases from J, with 13 bases between. Germline values: CDR1 SGHTS, CDR2 YDEGEE. This clone has a count of ten or more. Its antigen is not known. In alopecia areata patients, both lesional scalp punch biopsies and peripheral blood were collected. This specimen was CD4+ T cells sorted from blood, taken at week 0. This clonotype originated in a human donor with alopecia areata. J is TRBJ1-2 and V is TRBV5-8; D gene uncertain. The CDR3 protein is CASSLSGFPDYGYTF. In nucleotides, the CDR3 is TGTGCCAGCAGCTTGAGTGGCTTCCCGGACTATGGCTACACCTTC.